The clone carrying this TCR beta chain was found many times. What it binds is unknown. Noted time point: newly diagnosed GD, antithyroid drugs for less than 3 months. PBMCs provided the RNA from which the TCR library was made. V trimming: 2 bases; J trimming: 5 bases; junction bases outside the gene matches: 2. Germline V gene lookup returns CDR1 SGHTA and CDR2 FQGTGA. The CDR3 is 14 residues long. The source of the sample is a study of regulatory T cells in long-lasting Graves disease. Study results and limitations: Among samples with persistent disease, TRBV28, TRBJ1-2 and TRBJ2-5 were favored.

Assembly of TCR beta libraries relied on iRepertoire HTBI primers together with Arm-PCR of CDR3 regions. TCRdb reprocessed the multiplex PCR reads via MiXCR and lists one record per CDR3 protein. This table holds roughly 380,000 distinct CDR3 sequences, roughly 17% found once. These sequences were also reported in another study, on T cells in Graves' hyperthyroidism and ophthalmopathy. From that second work: A first-round RT-PCR of the TCR CDR3 used the HTBI primer set. Expanded thyroid clonotypes (above 0.001) were mostly also found in blood.

The sequencing here drew on peripheral blood mononuclear cells (PBMCs), taken at new diagnosis, from a patient treated with antithyroid drugs. The sequence came from a man in his forties with Graves disease. The chain couples TRBV7-3 to TRBJ2-2; TRBD1 matches 7 bases. CDR3 DNA sequence: TGTGCCAGCAGCTTATCGACAGGGACCGGGGAGCTGTTTTTT. Its translation is CASSLSTGTGELFF.